The rows below give T cell receptor beta chains drawn from one sample of a study of blood T cell repertoires in COVID-19. Assay: immunoSEQ multiplex PCR; the TCRdb copy retains only in-frame clones and omits some. Of more than 15,000 clones listed, roughly 88% are singletons. Sequencing used peripheral blood. The source of these receptors is a man in his forties with active COVID-19. CDR3s include the opening cysteine and the closing phenylalanine or tryptophan. The D gene is left open where the match is weak. Clone sizes are given selectively: once, few, many, or a class where the clone is expanded.

CDR3nt	CDR3aa	v_gene	j_gene	d_gene	abundance
TGTGCCAGCAGCTTGGGGCAGGGTTTGGTAGATACGCAGTATTTT	CASSLGQGLVDTQYF	TRBV5-5	TRBJ2-3	NA	NA
TGTGCCAGCAACCAGTGGGCGGGGAAAGAGACCCAGTACTTC	CASNQWAGKETQYF	TRBV7-2	TRBJ2-5	NA	NA
TGTGCCAGCAGTTTGCGGGGAAACACCATATATTTT	CASSLRGNTIYF	TRBV12-3/TRBV12-4	TRBJ1-3	NA	NA
TGCGCCAGCAGCTCGGGACTAGCGGACTCCTACAATGAGCAGTTCTTC	CASSSGLADSYNEQFF	TRBV5-1	TRBJ2-1	TRBD2	NA
TGTGCCAGCAGCAACGGACAGGGGGTAACAGATACGCAGTATTTT	CASSNGQGVTDTQYF	TRBV21-1	TRBJ2-3	NA	NA
TGTGCCACCAGCCCCACCGGGGTAGCTACAACTAACTATGGCTACACCTTC	CATSPTGVATTNYGYTF	TRBV15	TRBJ1-2	NA	NA
TGTGCCAGCAGTTTAAATTTTCGTTCTAGTAACTATGGCTACACCTTC	CASSLNFRSSNYGYTF	TRBV27	TRBJ1-2	NA	NA
TGTGCCAGCAGCTTCGGGTCGGCACCGGCCTCCTACGAGCAGTACTTC	CASSFGSAPASYEQYF	TRBV11-2	TRBJ2-7	NA	NA
TGTGCCAGCAGCTTGGGACCCCTGACAGGGAACACTGAAGCTTTCTTT	CASSLGPLTGNTEAFF	TRBV5-4	TRBJ1-1	NA	NA
TGTGCCAGTAGTATCGACAGTTATGGCTACACCTTC	CASSIDSYGYTF	TRBV19	TRBJ1-2	NA	NA
TGTGCCAGCAGCCAGGACAGTTCCCAAGAGACCCAGTACTTC	CASSQDSSQETQYF	TRBV27	TRBJ2-5	NA	few
TGTGCCAGCAGCCCCGGACTCCAACCTTACACAGATACGCAGTATTTT	CASSPGLQPYTDTQYF	TRBV7-2	TRBJ2-3	NA	NA
TGTGCTAGTGGGGCCACTCCGGGACAGGGGGCACGGTTTGAGACCCAGTACTTC	CASGATPGQGARFETQYF	TRBV12-5	TRBJ2-5	TRBD1	NA
TGTGCCAGCAGCTTTGTTCGGGGACGGGAGAGTTTC	CASSFVRGRESF	TRBV7-9	TRBJ2-6	NA	NA
TGTGCCAGCAGCGACGGACTAGCGGGAGAGAGGGCCTACAATGAGCAGTTCTTC	CASSDGLAGERAYNEQFF	TRBV9	TRBJ2-1	TRBD2	once
TGTGCCAGCAGTCGATTGATCGCCGGGACAGCTGACGAGCAGTACTTC	CASSRLIAGTADEQYF	TRBV3-1/TRBV3-2	TRBJ2-7	TRBD1	NA
TGTGCCAGCAGTTTAACGGCAGGGCGTCGGACCGGGGAGCTGTTTTTT	CASSLTAGRRTGELFF	TRBV27	TRBJ2-2	NA	NA
TGTGCCAGCAGCGCACTAGCGGGAATGCCCGGGGAGCTGTTTTTT	CASSALAGMPGELFF	TRBV7-2	TRBJ2-2	TRBD2	few
TGTGCCAGCAGTTCGCGACAGGGGGCGAAAGAGACCCAGTACTTC	CASSSRQGAKETQYF	TRBV28	TRBJ2-5	TRBD1	NA
TGTGCCAGCAGCCAAGGCACTGGCCTAGCCTACAATGAGCAGTTCTTC	CASSQGTGLAYNEQFF	TRBV4-2	TRBJ2-1	NA	NA
TGTGCCAGCACGGTTGGACAGGTGGGAGGCTACACCTTC	CASTVGQVGGYTF	TRBV6-5	TRBJ1-2	TRBD1	NA
TGTGCCAGCAGTGGTAGGACTAGCGGGAGGGGAGAGACCCAGTACTTC	CASSGRTSGRGETQYF	TRBV27	TRBJ2-5	TRBD2	NA
TGTGCCAGCAGCTTACAGGGGGCTGGAGAAAAACTGTTTTTT	CASSLQGAGEKLFF	TRBV7-9	TRBJ1-4	TRBD1	once
TGTGCCAGCAGTTTTATGGGGGACAGCGAAATATTT	CASSFMGDSEIF	TRBV12-3/TRBV12-4	TRBJ2-3	TRBD1	NA
TGCGCCAGCAGTCAGGGGTCCGGGACTGATCATCCCGGGCAGTACTTC	CASSQGSGTDHPGQYF	TRBV23-1	TRBJ2-7	NA	NA
TGTGCCAGCAGCAAAGCATGGTGGGACAGGGGCGAGATGCCGGAAAGGGAGCAGTTCTTC	CASSKAWWDRGEMPEREQFF	TRBV21-1	TRBJ2-1	NA	NA
TGTGCCAGCAGCTTAGTTTCGCGCTCTGGAAACACCATATATTTT	CASSLVSRSGNTIYF	TRBV7-2	TRBJ1-3	NA	NA
TGTGCCAGCAGCCCGGGTCGAGATACGCAGTATTTT	CASSPGRDTQYF	TRBV7-9	TRBJ2-3	NA	NA
TGTGCCAGTGTCGAAAGCAGCGGGAGCCACACAGATACGCAGTATTTT	CASVESSGSHTDTQYF	TRBV27	TRBJ2-3	TRBD2	NA
TGTGCCAGCAGCTTGGAACAGGGATGGATGGGCAATCAGCCCCAGCATTTT	CASSLEQGWMGNQPQHF	TRBV5-8	TRBJ1-5	NA	NA
TGTGCCAGCAGCTCGATGACTAGCGGGAGTTCCACCTACAATGAGCAGTTCTTC	CASSSMTSGSSTYNEQFF	TRBV5-8	TRBJ2-1	TRBD2	NA
TGTGCCAGCAGCTTGGAGGGAGCGGGGATACAAGAGACCCAGTACTTC	CASSLEGAGIQETQYF	TRBV5-4	TRBJ2-5	TRBD2	NA
TGTGCCATCAGTGAGATCCTAGGACTAGCGGCGTACAATGAGCAGTTCTTC	CAISEILGLAAYNEQFF	TRBV10-3	TRBJ2-1	TRBD2	NA
TGTGCCAGCAGCCGCGGGACTAGTGGTAATGAGCAGTTCTTC	CASSRGTSGNEQFF	TRBV7-9	TRBJ2-1	TRBD2	NA
TGTGCCAGCAGTCCGACAGATAGCACAGATACGCAGTATTTT	CASSPTDSTDTQYF	TRBV27	TRBJ2-3	NA	few
TGTGCCAGCAGCCAACTAAACGGGGGGGCAGCCCGAGCGGCCAACGTCCTGACTTTC	CASSQLNGGAARAANVLTF	TRBV7-9	TRBJ2-6	TRBD2	once
TGTGCCACCAGCAGAGGTACAGACCCCCCAGACCAGCATTTT	CATSRGTDPPDQHF	TRBV15	TRBJ1-5	NA	NA
TGTGCCAGCAGTGACTCGAGACTAGCGGGAGGGCCGCCCGGCGAGCAGTACTTC	CASSDSRLAGGPPGEQYF	TRBV6-4	TRBJ2-7	TRBD2	NA
TGTGCCAGCAGCGCCGGGCAGGGGGCTCGGGAGCAGTACTTC	CASSAGQGAREQYF	TRBV9	TRBJ2-7	TRBD1	NA
TGTGCCAGCAGCGTAGAGGGGGCGGACACTGAAGCTTTCTTT	CASSVEGADTEAFF	TRBV9	TRBJ1-1	TRBD1	NA
TGCGCCAGCAGCCAAGGACTAGCGTCAGTCTATGAGCAGTTCTTC	CASSQGLASVYEQFF	TRBV4-1	TRBJ2-1	TRBD2	NA
TGTGCCAGCAGTGAAGCGCCGGGAAACTATGGCTACACCTTC	CASSEAPGNYGYTF	TRBV6-1	TRBJ1-2	NA	NA
TGTGCCAGCAGCTCCGTGGGGGGGCTATACACTGAAGCTTTCTTT	CASSSVGGLYTEAFF	TRBV7-3	TRBJ1-1	NA	NA
TGTGCCAGCAGCGTCGGGAGGTTGTCCCAAGTAGAGACCCAGTACTTC	CASSVGRLSQVETQYF	TRBV9	TRBJ2-5	TRBD2	NA